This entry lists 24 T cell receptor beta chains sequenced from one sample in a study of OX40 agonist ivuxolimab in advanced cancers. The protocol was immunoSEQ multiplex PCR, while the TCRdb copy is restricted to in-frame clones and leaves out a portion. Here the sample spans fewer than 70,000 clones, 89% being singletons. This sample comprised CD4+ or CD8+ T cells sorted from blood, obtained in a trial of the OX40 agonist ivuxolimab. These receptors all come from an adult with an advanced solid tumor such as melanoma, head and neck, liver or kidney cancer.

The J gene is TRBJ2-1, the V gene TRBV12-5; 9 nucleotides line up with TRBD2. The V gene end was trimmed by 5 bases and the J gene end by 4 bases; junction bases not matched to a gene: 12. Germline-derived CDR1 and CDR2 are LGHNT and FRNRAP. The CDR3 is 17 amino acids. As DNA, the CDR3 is TGTGCTAGTGGTACAACAAGAAGCGGGGGGACGTACAATGAGCAGTTCTTC. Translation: CASGTTRSGGTYNEQFF.

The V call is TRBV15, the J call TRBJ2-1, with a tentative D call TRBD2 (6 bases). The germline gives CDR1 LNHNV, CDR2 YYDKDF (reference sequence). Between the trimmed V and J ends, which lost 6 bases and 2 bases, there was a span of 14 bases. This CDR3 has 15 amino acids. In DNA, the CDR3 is TGTGCCACCAGTACCTTGGAGGGGACCTACAATGAGCAGTTCTTC. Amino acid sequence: CATSTLEGTYNEQFF.

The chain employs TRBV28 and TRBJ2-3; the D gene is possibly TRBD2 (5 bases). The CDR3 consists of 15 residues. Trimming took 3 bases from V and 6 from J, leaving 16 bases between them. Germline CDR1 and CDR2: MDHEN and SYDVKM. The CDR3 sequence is CASSLHGVRKDTQYF. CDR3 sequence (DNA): TGTGCCAGCAGTTTGCACGGGGTAAGGAAGGATACGCAGTATTTT.

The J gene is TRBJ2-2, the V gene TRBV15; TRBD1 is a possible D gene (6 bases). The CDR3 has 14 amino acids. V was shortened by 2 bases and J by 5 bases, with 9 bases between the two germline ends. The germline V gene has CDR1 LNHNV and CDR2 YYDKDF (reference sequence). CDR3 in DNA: TGTGCCACCAGCAGAATTACAGGGACCGGGGAGCTGTTTTTT. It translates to CATSRITGTGELFF. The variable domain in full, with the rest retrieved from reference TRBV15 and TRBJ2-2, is DAMVIQNPRYQVTQFGKPVTLSCSQTLNHNVMYWYQQKSSQAPKLLFHYYDKDFNNEADTPDNFQSRRPNTSFCFLDIRSPGLGDTAMYLCATSRITGTGELFFGEGSRLTVL.

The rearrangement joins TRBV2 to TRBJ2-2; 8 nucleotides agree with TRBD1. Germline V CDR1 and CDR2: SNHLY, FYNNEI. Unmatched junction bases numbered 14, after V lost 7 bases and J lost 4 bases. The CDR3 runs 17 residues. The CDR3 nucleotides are TGTGCCAGCAAAAGGGGACAGGTGTACCCGAGCACCGGGGAGCTGTTTTTT. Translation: CASKRGQVYPSTGELFF. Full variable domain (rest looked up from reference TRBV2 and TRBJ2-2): EPEVTQTPSHQVTQMGQEVILRCVPISNHLYFYWYRQILGQKVEFLVSFYNNEISEKSEIFDDQFSVERPDGSNFTLKIRSTKLEDSAMYFCASKRGQVYPSTGELFFGEGSRLTVL.

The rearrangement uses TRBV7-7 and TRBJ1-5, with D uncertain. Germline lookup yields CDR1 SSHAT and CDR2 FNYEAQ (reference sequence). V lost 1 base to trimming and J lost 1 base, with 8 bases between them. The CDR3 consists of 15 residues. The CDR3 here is CASSLGRGSNQPQHF. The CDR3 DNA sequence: TGTGCCAGCAGCTTAGGCCGAGGGAGCAATCAGCCCCAGCATTTT.

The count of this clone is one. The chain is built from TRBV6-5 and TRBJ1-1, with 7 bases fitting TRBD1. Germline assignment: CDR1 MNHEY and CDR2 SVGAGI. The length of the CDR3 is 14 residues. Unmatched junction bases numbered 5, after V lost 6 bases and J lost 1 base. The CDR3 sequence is CASSSGTANTEAFF. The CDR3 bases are TGTGCCAGCAGCTCCGGGACAGCGAACACTGAAGCTTTCTTT.

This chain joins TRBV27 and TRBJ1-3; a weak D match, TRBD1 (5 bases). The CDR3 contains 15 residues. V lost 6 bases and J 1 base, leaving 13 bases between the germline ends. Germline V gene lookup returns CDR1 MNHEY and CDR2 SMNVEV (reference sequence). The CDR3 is CASSPNRISGNTIYF. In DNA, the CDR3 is TGTGCCAGCAGCCCCAACAGGATTTCTGGAAACACCATATATTTT.

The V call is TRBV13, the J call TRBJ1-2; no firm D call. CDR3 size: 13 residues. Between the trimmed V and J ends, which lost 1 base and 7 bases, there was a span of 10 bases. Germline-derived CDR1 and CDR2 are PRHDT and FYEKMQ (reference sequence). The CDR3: CASSLDIGRGYTF. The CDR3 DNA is TGTGCCAGCAGCTTAGACATCGGCCGTGGCTACACCTTC.

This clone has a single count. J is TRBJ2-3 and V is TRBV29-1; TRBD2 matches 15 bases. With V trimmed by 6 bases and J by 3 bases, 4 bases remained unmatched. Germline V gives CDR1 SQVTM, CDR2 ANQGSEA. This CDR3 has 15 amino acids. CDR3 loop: CSVLGLAGGTDTQYF. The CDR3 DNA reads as TGCAGCGTCTTGGGACTAGCGGGGGGAACAGATACGCAGTATTTT.

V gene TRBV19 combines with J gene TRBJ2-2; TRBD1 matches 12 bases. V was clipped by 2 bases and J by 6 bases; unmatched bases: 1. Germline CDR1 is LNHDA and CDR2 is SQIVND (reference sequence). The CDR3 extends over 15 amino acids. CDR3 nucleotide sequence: TGTGCCAGTAGTATACGGGACAGGGGGCCCGGGGAGCTGTTTTTT. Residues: CASSIRDRGPGELFF.

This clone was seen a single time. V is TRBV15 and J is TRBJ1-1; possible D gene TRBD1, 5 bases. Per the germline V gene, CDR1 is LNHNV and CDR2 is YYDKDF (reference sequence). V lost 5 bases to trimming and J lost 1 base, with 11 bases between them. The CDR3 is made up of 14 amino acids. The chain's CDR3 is CATSPRQTNTEAFF. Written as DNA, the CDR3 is TGTGCCACCAGCCCTCGACAGACGAACACTGAAGCTTTCTTT.

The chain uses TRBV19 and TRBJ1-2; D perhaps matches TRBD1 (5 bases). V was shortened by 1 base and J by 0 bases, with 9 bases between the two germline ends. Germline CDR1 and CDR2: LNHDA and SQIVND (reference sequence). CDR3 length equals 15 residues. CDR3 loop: CASSIGGTPNYGYTF. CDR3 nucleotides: TGTGCCAGTAGTATAGGAGGGACTCCTAACTATGGCTACACCTTC.

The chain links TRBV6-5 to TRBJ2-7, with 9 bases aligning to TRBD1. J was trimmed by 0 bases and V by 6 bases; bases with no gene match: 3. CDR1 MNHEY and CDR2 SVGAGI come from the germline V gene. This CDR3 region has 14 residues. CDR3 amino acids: CASRDRGGSYEQYF. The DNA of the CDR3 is TGTGCCAGCAGGGACAGGGGTGGCTCCTACGAGCAGTACTTC.

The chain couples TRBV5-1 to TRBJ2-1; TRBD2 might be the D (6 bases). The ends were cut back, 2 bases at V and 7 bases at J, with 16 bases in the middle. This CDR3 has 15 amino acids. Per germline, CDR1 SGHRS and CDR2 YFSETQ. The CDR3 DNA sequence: TGCGCCAGCAGCTTTTTCGGGACTCCCCTAAATGAGCAGTTCTTC. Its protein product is CASSFFGTPLNEQFF. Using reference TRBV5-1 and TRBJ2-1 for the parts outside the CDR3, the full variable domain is KAGVTQTPRYLIKTRGQQVTLSCSPISGHRSVSWYQQTPGQGLQFLFEYFSETQRNKGNFPGRFSGRQFSNSRSEMNVSTLELGDSALYLCASSFFGTPLNEQFFGPGTRLTVL.

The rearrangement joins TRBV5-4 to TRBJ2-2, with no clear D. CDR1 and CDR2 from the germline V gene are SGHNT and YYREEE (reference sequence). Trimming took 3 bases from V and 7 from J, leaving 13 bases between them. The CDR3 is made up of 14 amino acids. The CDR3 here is CASSSPTVRGELFF. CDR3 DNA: TGTGCCAGCAGCTCACCGACTGTACGCGGGGAGCTGTTTTTT.

This CDR3 reads CASSLDRVSRGYTF. DNA for the CDR3: TGTGCCAGCAGCTTGGACAGGGTGTCCCGTGGCTACACCTTC. The chain is built from TRBV5-4 and TRBJ1-2; D might be TRBD1 (6 bases). CDR1 and CDR2 (germline): SGHNT, YYREEE (reference sequence). V lost 0 bases and J lost 7, with 13 bases in between. The CDR3 spans 14 residues.

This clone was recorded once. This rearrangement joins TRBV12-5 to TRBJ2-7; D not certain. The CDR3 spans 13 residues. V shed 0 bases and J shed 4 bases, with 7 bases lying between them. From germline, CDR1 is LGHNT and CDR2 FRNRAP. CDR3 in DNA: TGTGCTAGTGGTTTGGTAGATCGGTACGAGCAGTACTTC. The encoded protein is CASGLVDRYEQYF.

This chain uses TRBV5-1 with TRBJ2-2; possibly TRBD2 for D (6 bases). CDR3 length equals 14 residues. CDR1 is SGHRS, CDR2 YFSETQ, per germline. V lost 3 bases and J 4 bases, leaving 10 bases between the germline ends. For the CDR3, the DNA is TGCGCCAGCAGCTCGGGGCGGGGCACCGGGGAGCTGTTTTTT. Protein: CASSSGRGTGELFF.

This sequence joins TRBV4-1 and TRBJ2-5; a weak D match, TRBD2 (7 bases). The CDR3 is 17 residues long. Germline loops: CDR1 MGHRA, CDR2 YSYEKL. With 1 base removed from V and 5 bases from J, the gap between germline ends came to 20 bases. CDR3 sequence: CASSQADQAGAGETQYF. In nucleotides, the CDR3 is TGCGCCAGCAGCCAAGCGGACCAGGCGGGGGCCGGGGAGACCCAGTACTTC.

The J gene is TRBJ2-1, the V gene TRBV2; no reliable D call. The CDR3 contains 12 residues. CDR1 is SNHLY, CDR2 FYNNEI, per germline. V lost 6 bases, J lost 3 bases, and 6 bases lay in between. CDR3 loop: CASRESYNEQFF. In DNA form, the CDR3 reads TGTGCCAGCAGGGAGAGCTACAATGAGCAGTTCTTC.

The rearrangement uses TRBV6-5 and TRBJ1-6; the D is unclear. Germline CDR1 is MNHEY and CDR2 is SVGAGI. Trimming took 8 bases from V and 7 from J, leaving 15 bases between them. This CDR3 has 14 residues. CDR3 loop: CASGSGRRNSPLHF. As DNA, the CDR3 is TGTGCCAGCGGGTCGGGCAGGCGGAATTCACCCCTCCACTTT.

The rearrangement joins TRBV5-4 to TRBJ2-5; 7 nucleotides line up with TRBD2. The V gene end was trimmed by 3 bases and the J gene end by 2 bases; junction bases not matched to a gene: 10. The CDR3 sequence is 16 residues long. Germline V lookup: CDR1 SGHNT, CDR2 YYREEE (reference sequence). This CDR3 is CASSSGRSGAQETQYF. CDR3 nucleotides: TGTGCCAGCAGCTCGGGTCGGAGCGGGGCACAAGAGACCCAGTACTTC.

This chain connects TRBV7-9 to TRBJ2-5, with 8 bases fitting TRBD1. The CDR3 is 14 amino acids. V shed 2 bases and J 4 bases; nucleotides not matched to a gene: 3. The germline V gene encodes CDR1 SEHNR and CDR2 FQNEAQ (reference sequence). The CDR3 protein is CASSLQGARETQYF. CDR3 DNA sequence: TGTGCCAGCAGCTTACAGGGGGCTCGAGAGACCCAGTACTTC.